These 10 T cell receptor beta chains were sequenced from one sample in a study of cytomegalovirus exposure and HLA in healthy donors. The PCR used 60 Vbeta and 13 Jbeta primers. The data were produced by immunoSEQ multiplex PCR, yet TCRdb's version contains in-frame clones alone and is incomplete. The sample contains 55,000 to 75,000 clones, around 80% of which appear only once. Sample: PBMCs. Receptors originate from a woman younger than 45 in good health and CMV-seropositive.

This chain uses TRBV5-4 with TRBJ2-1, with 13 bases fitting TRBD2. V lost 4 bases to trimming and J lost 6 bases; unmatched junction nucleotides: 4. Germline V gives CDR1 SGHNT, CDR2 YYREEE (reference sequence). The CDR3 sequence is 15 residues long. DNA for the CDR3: TGTGCCAGCAGCGCGGGACTAGCGGGAATCAATGAGCAGTTCTTC. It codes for CASSAGLAGINEQFF.

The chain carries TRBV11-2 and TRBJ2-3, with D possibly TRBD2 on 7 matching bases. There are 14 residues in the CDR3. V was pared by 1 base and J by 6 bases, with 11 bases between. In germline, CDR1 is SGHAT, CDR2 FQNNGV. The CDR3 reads CASSLGGRGDTQYF. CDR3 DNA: TGTGCCAGCAGCTTAGGAGGGAGGGGGGATACGCAGTATTTT. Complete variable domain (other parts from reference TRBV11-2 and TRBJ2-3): EAGVAQSPRYKIIEKRQSVAFWCNPISGHATLYWYQQILGQGPKLLIQFQNNGVVDDSQLPKDRFSAERLKGVDSTLKIQPAKLEDSAVYLCASSLGGRGDTQYFGPGTRLTVL.

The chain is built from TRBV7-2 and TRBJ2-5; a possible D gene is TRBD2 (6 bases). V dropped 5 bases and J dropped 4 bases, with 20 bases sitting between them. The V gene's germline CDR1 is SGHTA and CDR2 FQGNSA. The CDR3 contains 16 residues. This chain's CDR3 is CASSPPGGGRGETQYF. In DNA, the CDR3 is TGTGCCAGCAGCCCCCCAGGCGGCGGGCGGGGAGAGACCCAGTACTTC.

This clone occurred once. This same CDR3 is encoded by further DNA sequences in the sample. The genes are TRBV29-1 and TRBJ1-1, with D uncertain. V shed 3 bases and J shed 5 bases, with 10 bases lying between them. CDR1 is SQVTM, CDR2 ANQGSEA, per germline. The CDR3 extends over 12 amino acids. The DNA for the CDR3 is TGCAGCGTTGATCGGGTTGGGACTGAAGCTTTCTTT. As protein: CSVDRVGTEAFF.

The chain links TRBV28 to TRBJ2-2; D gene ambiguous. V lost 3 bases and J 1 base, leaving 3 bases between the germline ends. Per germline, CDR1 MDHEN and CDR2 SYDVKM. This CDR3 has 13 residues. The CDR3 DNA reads TGTGCCAGCAGTTTTCAGAACACCGGGGAGCTGTTTTTT. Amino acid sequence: CASSFQNTGELFF.

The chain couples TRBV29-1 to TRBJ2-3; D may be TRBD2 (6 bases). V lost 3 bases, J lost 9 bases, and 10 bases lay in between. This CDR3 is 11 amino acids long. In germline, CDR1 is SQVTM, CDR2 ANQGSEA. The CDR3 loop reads CSVDSGGTQYF. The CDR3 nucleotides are TGCAGCGTTGACTCCGGAGGGACGCAGTATTTT.

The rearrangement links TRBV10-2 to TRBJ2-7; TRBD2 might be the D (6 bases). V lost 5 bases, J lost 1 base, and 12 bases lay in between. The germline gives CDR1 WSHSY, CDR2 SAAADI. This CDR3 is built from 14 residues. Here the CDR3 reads CASSPPGGSYEQYF. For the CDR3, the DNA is TGCGCCAGCAGTCCCCCCGGGGGTTCCTACGAGCAGTACTTC.

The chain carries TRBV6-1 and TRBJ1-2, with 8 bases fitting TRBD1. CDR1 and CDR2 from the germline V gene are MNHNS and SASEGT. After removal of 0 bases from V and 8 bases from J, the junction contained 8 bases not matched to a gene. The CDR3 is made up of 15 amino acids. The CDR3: CASSEAEDRVEGYTF. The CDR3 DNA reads TGTGCCAGCAGTGAAGCTGAGGACAGGGTGGAGGGCTACACCTTC.

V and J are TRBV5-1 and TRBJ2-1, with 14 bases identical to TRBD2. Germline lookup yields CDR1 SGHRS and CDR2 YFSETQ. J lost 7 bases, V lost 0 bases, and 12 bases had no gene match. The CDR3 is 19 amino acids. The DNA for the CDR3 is TGCGCCAGCAGCTTGGAGACTAGCGGGAGGGCCTCCTTTCTTAATGAGCAGTTCTTC. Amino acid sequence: CASSLETSGRASFLNEQFF.

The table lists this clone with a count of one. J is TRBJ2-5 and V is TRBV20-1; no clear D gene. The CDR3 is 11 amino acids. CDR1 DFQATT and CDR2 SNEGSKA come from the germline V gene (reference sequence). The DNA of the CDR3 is TGCAGCATAAGCGTAAAAGAGACCCAGTACTTC. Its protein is CSISVKETQYF.